This passage covers 12 T cell receptor beta chains from one sample sequenced in a study of cytomegalovirus exposure and HLA in healthy donors. Using immunoSEQ multiplex PCR, the repertoire was profiled, and TCRdb retains in-frame clones only, with some absent. The sample yields hundreds of thousands of clones, around 87% seen once. The material sequenced was PBMCs. These receptors all stem from a woman under 30 in good health and CMV-seropositive.

This rearrangement joins TRBV28 to TRBJ2-7; possible D gene TRBD1, 5 bases. The V gene lost 6 bases and the J gene lost 3 bases, with 12 bases spanning the gap. CDR1 is MDHEN, CDR2 SYDVKM, per germline. The CDR3 runs to 13 residues. In nucleotides, the CDR3 is TGTGCCAGCAGCCTCGACAGAGACTACGAGCAGTACTTC. Its translation: CASSLDRDYEQYF.

The J gene is TRBJ2-2, the V gene TRBV19, with 8 bases fitting TRBD1. Germline V lookup: CDR1 LNHDA, CDR2 SQIVND (reference sequence). The ends lost 7 bases at V and 1 base at J; junction bases unmatched: 5. CDR3 size: 15 residues. The CDR3 nucleotides are TGTGCCAGTAATCCCGGGACAGGGAACACCGGGGAGCTGTTTTTT. It specifies CASNPGTGNTGELFF.

The J gene is TRBJ2-4, the V gene TRBV4-1; possibly TRBD1 for D (5 bases). Germline lookup yields CDR1 MGHRA and CDR2 YSYEKL. The CDR3 is made up of 14 amino acids. Trimming stripped 4 bases from V and 5 bases from J, with 12 bases between. The CDR3 protein is CASSRRQLENIQYF. Here the CDR3 DNA reads TGCGCCAGCAGCCGACGACAGCTTGAAAACATTCAGTACTTC.

This clone appeared a single time. J is TRBJ1-2 and V is TRBV30, with TRBD1 matching over 10 bases. The CDR3 consists of 12 residues. Germline CDR1 reads GTSNPN; CDR2 reads SVGIG (reference sequence). V lost 7 bases and J lost 12; bases outside the gene matches: 11. The CDR3 DNA reads as TGTGCCTCGACAGGGGGCCAACGAGACCACACCTTC. Translation gives CASTGGQRDHTF.

The chain recombines TRBV27 with TRBJ1-2; perhaps TRBD1 as D (5 bases). The germline CDR1 and CDR2 sequences are MNHEY and SMNVEV (reference sequence). The CDR3 loop spans 15 amino acids. V was trimmed by 0 bases and J by 4 bases, leaving 12 bases between them. The CDR3 sequence is CASSLSRQNPYGYTF. CDR3 coding DNA: TGTGCCAGCAGTTTATCCCGACAGAACCCCTATGGCTACACCTTC.

This chain connects TRBV28 to TRBJ2-7; D gene ambiguous. Germline CDR1 and CDR2: MDHEN and SYDVKM. The CDR3 has 11 amino acids. V was trimmed by 6 bases and J by 8 bases, leaving 11 bases between them. CDR3 loop: CASSPREQQYF. In DNA form, the CDR3 reads TGTGCCAGCAGCCCTAGAGAGCAGCAGTACTTC.

This clone occurred once. This chain links TRBV7-9 with TRBJ2-1; maybe TRBD2 (6 bases). The germline V gene has CDR1 SEHNR and CDR2 FQNEAQ (reference sequence). This CDR3 spans 15 amino acids. V was trimmed by 5 bases and J by 0 bases, leaving 11 bases between them. CDR3 sequence (DNA): TGTGCCAGCAGCGGCCGGGGGACCTCCTACAATGAGCAGTTCTTC. This translates into CASSGRGTSYNEQFF.

This clone was recorded once. The J gene is TRBJ2-7, the V gene TRBV7-9, with 7 bases identical to TRBD1. The J segment lost 1 base and the V segment lost 8 bases, leaving 14 bases of the junction unmatched. The CDR3 loop spans 16 amino acids. Per germline, CDR1 SEHNR and CDR2 FQNEAQ (reference sequence). CDR3 loop: CASLPPWTGPSYEQYF. In nucleotides, the CDR3 is TGTGCCAGCTTACCGCCGTGGACAGGACCTTCCTACGAGCAGTACTTC. Full variable domain (outside the CDR3, taken from reference TRBV7-9 and TRBJ2-7): DTGVSQNPRHKITKRGQNVTFRCDPISEHNRLYWYRQTLGQGPEFLTYFQNEAQLEKSRLLSDRFSAERPKGSFSTLEIQRTEQGDSAMYLCASLPPWTGPSYEQYFGPGTRLTVT.

This chain joins TRBV27 and TRBJ2-7; possibly TRBD1 for D (5 bases). Germline V lookup: CDR1 MNHEY, CDR2 SMNVEV (reference sequence). The CDR3 consists of 13 residues. The V gene lost 5 bases and the J gene lost 3 bases, with 11 bases spanning the gap. CDR3 in DNA: TGTGCCAGCAGTATCCACAGGATCTACGAGCAGTACTTC. It codes for CASSIHRIYEQYF.

The V and J genes are TRBV30 and TRBJ1-1, with D tentatively TRBD1 (5 bases). The V end was cut by 4 bases, the J end by 1 base, with 10 bases between. The CDR3 is 13 amino acids. CDR1 is GTSNPN, CDR2 SVGIG, per germline (reference sequence). The chain's CDR3 is CAWNQGENTEAFF. The CDR3 DNA follows: TGTGCCTGGAATCAGGGTGAGAACACTGAAGCTTTCTTT.

V usage is TRBV4-2 and J usage is TRBJ2-4; TRBD1 aligns across 11 bases. The germline V gene encodes CDR1 LGHNA and CDR2 YNFKEQ. This CDR3 comprises 16 residues. Trimming cost V 4 bases and J 4 bases; bases outside gene matches: 6. CDR3 sequence (DNA): TGTGCCAGCAGCCTCCCGGACAGGGGGCGAAAAAACATTCAGTACTTC. This gives the protein CASSLPDRGRKNIQYF.

On this clone itself: Because the CDR3's place on the DNA is in doubt, the DNA is left out and the CDR3 is given as listed by TCRdb. The rearrangement joins TRBV2 to TRBJ2-1; TRBD1 was called by the table and not checked on the DNA. Germline lookup yields CDR1 SNHLY and CDR2 FYNNEI. Including both end residues, the CDR3 is 13 amino acids long. The CDR3 reads CASSVGQGAGLLF.